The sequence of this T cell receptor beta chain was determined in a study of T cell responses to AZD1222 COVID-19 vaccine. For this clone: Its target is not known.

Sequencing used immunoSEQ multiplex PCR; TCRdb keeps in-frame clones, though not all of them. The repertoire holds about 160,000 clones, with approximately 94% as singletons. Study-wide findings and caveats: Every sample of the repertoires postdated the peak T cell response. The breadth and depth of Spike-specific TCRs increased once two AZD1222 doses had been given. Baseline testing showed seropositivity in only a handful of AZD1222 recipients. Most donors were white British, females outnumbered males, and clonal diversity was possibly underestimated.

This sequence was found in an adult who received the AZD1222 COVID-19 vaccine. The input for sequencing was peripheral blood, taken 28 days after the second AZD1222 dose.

The CDR3 loop reads CALFLDGKAYEQYF. CDR3 bases: TGTGCCCTCTTCTTAGATGGTAAGGCCTACGAGCAGTACTTC. This chain joins TRBV2 and TRBJ2-7, with unresolved D. Germline assignment: CDR1 SNHLY and CDR2 FYNNEI. The V and J ends lost 11 bases and 2 bases respectively, with 19 bases between them. The CDR3 runs to 14 residues.